Listed here are 23 T cell receptor beta chains from one sample, sequenced in a study of regulatory dendritic cells for organ transplantation. The repertoire was sequenced with immunoSEQ multiplex PCR; TCRdb's copy has only in-frame clones and lacks some. The top ten clones hold under 0.12% of a sample with 25,000 to 30,000 clones, about four fifths of them seen once. Sequences were obtained from naive CD4+ T cells from blood. Noted subset: CD45RA+ naive T cells. The receptor source for this set is a human donor in good health.

This chain connects TRBV28 to TRBJ2-7; TRBD1 agrees at 10 bases. Germline V gene sequence: CDR1 MDHEN, CDR2 SYDVKM. V was pared by 6 bases and J by 9 bases, with 14 bases of the junction left unmatched. CDR3 length: 15 residues. CDR3 nucleotide sequence: TGTGCCAGCAGCAAATCCCGGGACAGGGGCGTCGTGCAGTACTTC. The encoded protein is CASSKSRDRGVVQYF.

The rearrangement uses TRBV2 and TRBJ2-7; tentative D call: TRBD1 (6 bases). The V end was cut by 7 bases, the J end by 0 bases, with 13 bases between. Germline-derived CDR1 and CDR2 are SNHLY and FYNNEI. The CDR3 extends over 14 amino acids. The CDR3 protein is CASTKGTLSYEQYF. The CDR3 nucleotides are TGTGCCAGCACCAAAGGGACACTCTCCTACGAGCAGTACTTC.

This clone showed up just a few times. The V call is TRBV6-5, the J call TRBJ1-3; 8 bases are shared with TRBD1. Germline loops: CDR1 MNHEY, CDR2 SVGAGI. The CDR3 contains 14 residues. V trimming: 2 bases; J trimming: 3 bases; junction bases outside the gene matches: 0. The CDR3 is CASSYDRGGNTIYF. The CDR3 coding sequence is TGTGCCAGCAGTTACGACAGGGGTGGAAACACCATATATTTT.

This clone was recorded once. J is TRBJ1-5 and V is TRBV7-2; 10 nucleotides match TRBD1. V shed 5 bases, J shed 3 bases, and the junction held 10 bases outside the gene matches. This CDR3 comprises 17 residues. Germline V gene sequence: CDR1 SGHTA, CDR2 FQGNSA. The CDR3 DNA reads TGTGCCAGCAGCCATAATCGACAGGGGGCATCCAATCAGCCCCAGCATTTT. This sequence encodes CASSHNRQGASNQPQHF. Based on the CDR3 plus reference TRBV7-2 and TRBJ1-5, the full variable domain is GAGVSQSPSNKVTEKGKDVELRCDPISGHTALYWYRQSLGQGLEFLIYFQGNSAPDKSGLPSDRFSAERTGGSVSTLTIQRTQQEDSAVYLCASSHNRQGASNQPQHFGDGTRLSIL.

V usage is TRBV9 and J usage is TRBJ2-7, with 11 nucleotides matching TRBD1. The CDR3 runs to 16 residues. Germline assignment: CDR1 SGDLS and CDR2 YYNGEE. V lost 4 bases, J lost 3 bases, and 9 bases stayed unmatched. The CDR3 region is CASSPTGTGGDYEQYF. Here the CDR3 DNA reads TGTGCCAGCAGCCCTACCGGGACAGGGGGGGACTACGAGCAGTACTTC.

The chain couples TRBV5-1 to TRBJ2-3; perhaps TRBD2 as D (5 bases). Germline CDR1 and CDR2: SGHRS and YFSETQ. CDR3 size: 14 residues. Deletions cut 4 bases from V and 3 bases from J, with 12 bases between. The DNA for the CDR3 is TGCGCCAGCAGCCCCCGCGGCGGGACAGATACGCAGTATTTT. It is translated as CASSPRGGTDTQYF.

This clone was seen only a few times. The V gene is TRBV5-1, the J gene TRBJ1-2; weak D call: TRBD1 (6 bases). Germline values: CDR1 SGHRS, CDR2 YFSETQ. V lost 4 bases to trimming and J lost 0 bases, with 7 bases between them. This CDR3 is built from 13 residues. In DNA, the CDR3 is TGCGCCAGCAGCGGACAGACTAACTATGGCTACACCTTC. Translating it yields CASSGQTNYGYTF.

This clone has a handful of counts. This chain connects TRBV12-5 to TRBJ2-7, with 8 bases matching TRBD1. The CDR3 loop spans 13 amino acids. The ends lost 8 bases at V and 2 bases at J; junction bases unmatched: 5. Looked up from germline, CDR1 is LGHNT and CDR2 is FRNRAP. The CDR3: CASRGTGAYEQYF. The CDR3 coding sequence is TGTGCTAGTAGGGGGACAGGAGCCTACGAGCAGTACTTC.

The genes are TRBV2 and TRBJ1-2; TRBD1 aligns across 9 bases. With 10 bases clipped from V and 7 bases from J, the junction kept 10 bases outside the gene matches. Germline lookup yields CDR1 SNHLY and CDR2 FYNNEI. CDR3 length: 13 residues. CDR3 sequence (DNA): TGTGCCACCTCCGTGGGACAGGGTCGTGGCTACACCTTC. It translates to CATSVGQGRGYTF.

The genes are TRBV19 and TRBJ2-7; 7 nucleotides line up with TRBD2. Germline lookup yields CDR1 LNHDA and CDR2 SQIVND (reference sequence). The trim removed 8 bases at V and 2 bases at J, leaving 6 bases unmatched. The CDR3 runs to 13 residues. The CDR3: CASSPGRAYEQYF. The CDR3 nucleotides read TGTGCCAGTTCCCCGGGGAGGGCCTACGAGCAGTACTTC.

The V gene is TRBV7-9, the J gene TRBJ2-7; tentatively, D is TRBD2 (5 bases). Germline assignment: CDR1 SEHNR and CDR2 FQNEAQ (reference sequence). The CDR3 covers 13 residues. The ends were cut back, 5 bases at V and 6 bases at J, with 14 bases in the middle. This CDR3 is CASSLPGIGEQYF. The CDR3 DNA reads as TGTGCCAGCAGCCTCCCGGGAATCGGCGAGCAGTACTTC.

This chain's CDR3 is CASSFGRGGYTGELFF. CDR3 nucleotides: TGTGCCAGCAGCTTCGGACGGGGGGGCTACACCGGGGAGCTGTTTTTT. The chain has TRBV5-8 and TRBJ2-2; 8 nucleotides align to TRBD2. The CDR3 is 16 residues long. The germline gives CDR1 SGHTS, CDR2 YDEGEE. The V gene end was trimmed by 2 bases and the J gene end by 3 bases; junction bases not matched to a gene: 6.

V and J are TRBV11-3 and TRBJ2-7; D possibly corresponds to TRBD1 (6 bases). Germline V gene data show CDR1 as SGHNT and CDR2 as YENEEA. The V and J ends lost 5 bases and 5 bases respectively, with 13 bases between them. The CDR3 is 13 amino acids. The CDR3 nucleotides read TGTGCCAGCAGCCCTACAGGGTCCAACGAGCAGTACTTC. This gives the protein CASSPTGSNEQYF.

The chain recombines TRBV4-1 with TRBJ2-3, with D perhaps matching TRBD2 (7 bases). Trimming left V 0 bases short and J 0 bases short, with 10 bases between. Germline V gene lookup returns CDR1 MGHRA and CDR2 YSYEKL. The CDR3 loop spans 16 amino acids. The CDR3 region has the DNA TGCGCCAGCAGCCAAGAAGGCGGGGGCAGCACAGATACGCAGTATTTT. This gives the protein CASSQEGGGSTDTQYF.

V usage is TRBV14 and J usage is TRBJ1-6; 10 bases align to TRBD1. Germline-derived CDR1 and CDR2 are SGHDN and FVKESK. V shed 3 bases and J 9 bases; nucleotides not matched to a gene: 2. The length of the CDR3 is 14 residues. The CDR3 loop is CASSQGTGVSPLHF. The CDR3 nucleotides are TGTGCCAGCAGCCAGGGGACAGGGGTTTCACCCCTCCACTTT.

This clone was seen a few times. The chain uses TRBV7-9 and TRBJ2-2; D is unresolved. This CDR3 spans 15 amino acids. V lost 1 base, J lost 0 bases, and 6 bases lay in between. Germline V gives CDR1 SEHNR, CDR2 FQNEAQ (reference sequence). DNA of the CDR3: TGTGCCAGCAGCTTAGGGGCCGCGAACACCGGGGAGCTGTTTTTT. This gives the protein CASSLGAANTGELFF.

This clone was counted a few times. The rearrangement joins TRBV4-2 to TRBJ2-1; the match to TRBD2 covers 10 bases. The CDR3 spans 17 residues. Germline V gene lookup returns CDR1 LGHNA and CDR2 YNFKEQ. V lost 4 bases, J lost 4 bases, and 10 bases stayed unmatched. The CDR3 DNA follows: TGTGCCAGCAGCCCGAGCGTAGCGGGGGGCCTTTACAATGAGCAGTTCTTC. Encoded protein: CASSPSVAGGLYNEQFF.

The J gene is TRBJ2-3, the V gene TRBV5-1; perhaps TRBD1 as D (5 bases). The CDR3 totals 15 residues. Germline V gene sequence: CDR1 SGHRS, CDR2 YFSETQ. Trimming took 1 base from V and 6 from J, leaving 15 bases between them. The CDR3 protein is CASSLRGRVADTQYF. As DNA, the CDR3 is TGCGCCAGCAGCTTGCGTGGCAGGGTGGCGGATACGCAGTATTTT.

In DNA form, the CDR3 reads TGTGCCAGTAGTAAGGCGGGGGTCTTTCCGAACACCGGGGAGCTGTTTTTT. The encoded protein is CASSKAGVFPNTGELFF. The V gene is TRBV19, the J gene TRBJ2-2; 7 bases map to TRBD2. CDR3 length: 17 residues. The V and J ends lost 4 bases and 0 bases, in that order; junction bases with no gene match: 8. Germline assignment: CDR1 LNHDA and CDR2 SQIVND (reference sequence).

The chain carries TRBV5-8 and TRBJ2-3, with D hard to call. Germline CDR1 and CDR2: SGHTS and YDEGEE. V lost 4 bases and J lost 5, with 5 bases in between. The CDR3 has 11 amino acids. The CDR3 region has the DNA TGTGCCAGCAGCCCCGTAGATACGCAGTATTTT. It encodes CASSPVDTQYF.

The chain carries TRBV4-3 and TRBJ1-2; possibly TRBD1 for D (6 bases). Germline CDR1 is LGHNA and CDR2 is YSLEER. The CDR3 extends over 16 amino acids. Trimming took 4 bases from V and 7 from J, leaving 22 bases between them. The CDR3 is CASSRGGAVGVGGYTF. CDR3 coding DNA: TGCGCCAGCAGCCGGGGGGGGGCCGTGGGGGTAGGTGGCTACACCTTC.

This clone has a single count. The CDR3 DNA sequence: TGCAGCGTTGGAACAGGTCGGGAGACCCAGTACTTC. Its translation: CSVGTGRETQYF. The chain uses TRBV29-1 and TRBJ2-5, with D possibly matching TRBD1 (5 bases). Germline loops: CDR1 SQVTM, CDR2 ANQGSEA. CDR3 length equals 12 residues. With 4 bases removed from V and 5 bases from J, the gap between germline ends came to 11 bases.

CDR3 sequence reads: CASTTGGRGSYNEQFF. As DNA, the CDR3 is TGTGCCAGCACCACTGGGGGGAGGGGGTCCTACAATGAGCAGTTCTTC. This chain joins TRBV28 and TRBJ2-1, with a tentative D call TRBD2 (7 bases). The V end lost 7 bases, the J end lost 1 base, and 17 bases lay between the germline ends. The CDR3 is 16 amino acids. CDR1 is MDHEN, CDR2 SYDVKM, per germline.